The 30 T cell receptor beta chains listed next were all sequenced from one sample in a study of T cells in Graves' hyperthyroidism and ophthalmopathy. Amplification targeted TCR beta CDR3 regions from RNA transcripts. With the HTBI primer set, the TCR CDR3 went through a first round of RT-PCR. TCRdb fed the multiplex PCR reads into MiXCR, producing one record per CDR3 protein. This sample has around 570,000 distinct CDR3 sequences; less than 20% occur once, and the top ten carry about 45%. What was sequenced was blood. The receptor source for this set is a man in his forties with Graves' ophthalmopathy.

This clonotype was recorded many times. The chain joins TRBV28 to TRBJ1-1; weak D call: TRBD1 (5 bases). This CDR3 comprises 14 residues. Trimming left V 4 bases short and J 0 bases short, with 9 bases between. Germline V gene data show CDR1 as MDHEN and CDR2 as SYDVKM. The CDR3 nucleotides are TGTGCCAGCAGTTCGGGACTTTTGAACACTGAAGCTTTCTTT. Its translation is CASSSGLLNTEAFF.

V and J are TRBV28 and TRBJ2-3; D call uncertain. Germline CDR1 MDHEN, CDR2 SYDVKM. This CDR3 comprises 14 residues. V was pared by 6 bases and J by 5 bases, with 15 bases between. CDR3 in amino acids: CASRGPFVGDTQYF. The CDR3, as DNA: TGTGCCAGCAGAGGCCCCTTTGTAGGAGATACGCAGTATTTT.

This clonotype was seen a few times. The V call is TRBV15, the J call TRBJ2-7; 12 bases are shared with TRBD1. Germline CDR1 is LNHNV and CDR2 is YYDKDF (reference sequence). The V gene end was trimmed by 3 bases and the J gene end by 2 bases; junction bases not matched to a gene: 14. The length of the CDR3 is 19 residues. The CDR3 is CATSRSPGQGAIFAYEQYF. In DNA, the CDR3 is TGTGCCACCAGCAGGAGCCCGGGACAGGGGGCAATATTCGCCTACGAGCAGTACTTC.

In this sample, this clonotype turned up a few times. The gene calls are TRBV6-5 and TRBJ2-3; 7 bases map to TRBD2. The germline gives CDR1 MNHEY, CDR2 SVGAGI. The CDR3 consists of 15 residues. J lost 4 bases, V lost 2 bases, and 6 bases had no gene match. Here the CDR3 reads CASSYPSGVADTQYF. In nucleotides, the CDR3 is TGTGCCAGCAGTTACCCCAGCGGGGTTGCAGATACGCAGTATTTT.

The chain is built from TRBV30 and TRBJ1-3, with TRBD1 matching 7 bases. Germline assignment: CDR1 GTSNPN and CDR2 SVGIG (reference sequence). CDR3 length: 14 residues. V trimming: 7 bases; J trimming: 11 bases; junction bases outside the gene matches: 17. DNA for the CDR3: TGTGCCTCCCGGGACAGCTCGATTAGAAGCCCCATATATTTT. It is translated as CASRDSSIRSPIYF.

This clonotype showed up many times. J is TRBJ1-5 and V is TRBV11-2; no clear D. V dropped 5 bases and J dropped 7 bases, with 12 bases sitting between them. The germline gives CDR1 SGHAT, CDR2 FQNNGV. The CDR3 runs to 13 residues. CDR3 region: CASSKPGEQPQHF. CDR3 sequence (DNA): TGTGCCAGCAGCAAACCTGGAGAACAGCCCCAGCATTTT.

The CDR3 DNA is TGTGCCAGCAGCCAGGGGTGGAGCGCCCGTTCCCCCCAGCATTTT. Protein: CASSQGWSARSPQHF. The rearrangement joins TRBV7-9 to TRBJ1-5, with a possible D match to TRBD1 (6 bases). The V end was cut by 5 bases, the J end by 10 bases, with 21 bases between. CDR3 length: 15 residues. Germline CDR1 SEHNR, CDR2 FQNEAQ (reference sequence).

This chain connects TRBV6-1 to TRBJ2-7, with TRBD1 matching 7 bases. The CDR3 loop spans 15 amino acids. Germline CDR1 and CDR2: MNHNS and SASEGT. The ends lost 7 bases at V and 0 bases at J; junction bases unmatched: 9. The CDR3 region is CASTPGTAFSYEQYF. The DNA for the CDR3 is TGTGCCAGCACTCCCGGGACAGCTTTCTCCTACGAGCAGTACTTC.

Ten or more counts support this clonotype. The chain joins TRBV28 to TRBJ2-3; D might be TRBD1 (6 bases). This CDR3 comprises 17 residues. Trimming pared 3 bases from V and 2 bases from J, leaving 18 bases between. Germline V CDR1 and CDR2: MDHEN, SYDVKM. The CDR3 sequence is CASSFSGEPSSTDTQYF. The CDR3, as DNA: TGTGCCAGCAGTTTTTCAGGGGAACCCTCTTCCACAGATACGCAGTATTTT.

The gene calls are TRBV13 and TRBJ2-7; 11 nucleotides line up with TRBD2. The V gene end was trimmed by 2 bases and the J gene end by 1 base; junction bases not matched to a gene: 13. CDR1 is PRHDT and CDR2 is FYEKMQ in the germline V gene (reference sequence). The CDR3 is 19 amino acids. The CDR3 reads CASSLRGTSGGQPSYEQYF. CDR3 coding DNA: TGTGCCAGCAGCTTAAGGGGTACTAGCGGGGGCCAACCTTCCTACGAGCAGTACTTC.

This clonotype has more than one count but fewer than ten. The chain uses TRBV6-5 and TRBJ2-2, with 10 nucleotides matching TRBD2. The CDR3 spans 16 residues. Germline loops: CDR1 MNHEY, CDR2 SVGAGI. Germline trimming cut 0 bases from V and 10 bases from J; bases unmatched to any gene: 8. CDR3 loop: CASSYSLPAGGPELFF. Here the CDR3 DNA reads TGTGCCAGCAGTTACTCCCTCCCAGCGGGAGGGCCGGAGCTGTTTTTT.

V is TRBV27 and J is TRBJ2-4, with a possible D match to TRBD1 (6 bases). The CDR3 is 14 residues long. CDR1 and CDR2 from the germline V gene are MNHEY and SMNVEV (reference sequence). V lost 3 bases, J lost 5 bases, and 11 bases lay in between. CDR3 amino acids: CASSFQGPQNIQYF. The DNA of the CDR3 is TGTGCCAGCAGTTTTCAGGGGCCACAAAACATTCAGTACTTC.

The CDR3 reads CATSEPWDRGTDTQYF. CDR3 coding DNA: TGTGCCACCAGTGAGCCCTGGGACAGGGGCACAGATACGCAGTATTTT. The rearrangement uses TRBV24-1 and TRBJ2-3; TRBD1 agrees at 9 bases. Germline lookup yields CDR1 KGHDR and CDR2 SFDVKD. V dropped 4 bases and J dropped 1; count of bases not matched to a gene: 5. There are 16 residues in the CDR3.

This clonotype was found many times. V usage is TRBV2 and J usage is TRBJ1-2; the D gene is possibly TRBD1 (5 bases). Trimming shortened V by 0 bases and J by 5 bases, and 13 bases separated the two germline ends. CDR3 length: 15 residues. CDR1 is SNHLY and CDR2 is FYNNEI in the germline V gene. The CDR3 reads CASSEAPFWGYGYTF. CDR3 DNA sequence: TGTGCCAGCAGTGAAGCCCCCTTTTGGGGGTATGGCTACACCTTC.

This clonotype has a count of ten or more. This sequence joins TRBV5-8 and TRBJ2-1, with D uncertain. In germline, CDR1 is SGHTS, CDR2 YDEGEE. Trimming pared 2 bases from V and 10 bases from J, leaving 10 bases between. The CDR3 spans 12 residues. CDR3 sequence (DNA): TGTGCCAGCAGCTTACGGGTGGGGGAGCAGTTCTTC. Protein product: CASSLRVGEQFF.

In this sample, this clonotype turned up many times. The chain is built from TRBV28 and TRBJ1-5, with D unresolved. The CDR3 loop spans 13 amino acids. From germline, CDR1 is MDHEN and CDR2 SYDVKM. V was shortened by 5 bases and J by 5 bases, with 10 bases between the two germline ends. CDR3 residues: CASSGQPHQPQHF. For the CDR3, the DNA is TGTGCCAGCAGTGGGCAGCCCCATCAGCCCCAGCATTTT.

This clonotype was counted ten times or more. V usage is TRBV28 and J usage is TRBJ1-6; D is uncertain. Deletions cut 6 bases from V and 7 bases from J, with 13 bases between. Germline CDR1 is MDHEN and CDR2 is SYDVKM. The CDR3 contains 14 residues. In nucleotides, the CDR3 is TGTGCCAGCAGCTTTACAGAGGGAAATTCACCCCTCCACTTT. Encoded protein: CASSFTEGNSPLHF.

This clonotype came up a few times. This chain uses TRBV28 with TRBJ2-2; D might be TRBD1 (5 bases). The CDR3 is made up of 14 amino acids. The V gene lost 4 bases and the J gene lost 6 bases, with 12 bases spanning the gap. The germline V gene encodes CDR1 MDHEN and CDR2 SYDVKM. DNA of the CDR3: TGTGCCAGCAGTTCCAGGGATTACTCCGGGGAGCTGTTTTTT. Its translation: CASSSRDYSGELFF. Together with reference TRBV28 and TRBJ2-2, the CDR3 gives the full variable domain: DVKVTQSSRYLVKRTGEKVFLECVQDMDHENMFWYRQDPGLGLRLIYFSYDVKMKEKGDIPEGYSVSREKKERFSLILESASTNQTSMYLCASSSRDYSGELFFGEGSRLTVL.

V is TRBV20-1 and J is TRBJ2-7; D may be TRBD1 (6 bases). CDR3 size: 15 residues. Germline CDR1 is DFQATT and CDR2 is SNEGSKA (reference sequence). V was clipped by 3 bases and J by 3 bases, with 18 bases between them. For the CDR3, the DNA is TGCAGTGCTAGTGGGAATCGGGACAAGTTCTACGAGCAGTACTTC. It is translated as CSASGNRDKFYEQYF.

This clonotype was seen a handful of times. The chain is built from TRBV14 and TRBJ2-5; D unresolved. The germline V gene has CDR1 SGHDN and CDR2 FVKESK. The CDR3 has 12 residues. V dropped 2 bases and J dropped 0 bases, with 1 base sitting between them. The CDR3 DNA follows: TGTGCCAGCAGCCAACACCAAGAGACCCAGTACTTC. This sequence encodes CASSQHQETQYF. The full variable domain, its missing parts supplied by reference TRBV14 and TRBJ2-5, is EAGVTQFPSHSVIEKGQTVTLRCDPISGHDNLYWYRRVMGKEIKFLLHFVKESKQDESGMPNNRFLAERTGGTYSTLKVQPAELEDSGVYFCASSQHQETQYFGPGTRLLVL.

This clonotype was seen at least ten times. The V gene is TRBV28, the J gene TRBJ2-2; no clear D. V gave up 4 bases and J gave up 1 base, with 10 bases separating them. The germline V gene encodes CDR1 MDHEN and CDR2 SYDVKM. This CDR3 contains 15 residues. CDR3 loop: CASSSIDKNTGELFF. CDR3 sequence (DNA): TGTGCCAGCAGTTCAATTGACAAGAACACCGGGGAGCTGTTTTTT.

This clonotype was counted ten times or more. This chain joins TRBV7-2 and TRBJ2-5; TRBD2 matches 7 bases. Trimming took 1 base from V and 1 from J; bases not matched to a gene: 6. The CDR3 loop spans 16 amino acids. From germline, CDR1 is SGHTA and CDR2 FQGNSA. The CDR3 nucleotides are TGTGCCAGCAGCTTAGAAAGGGCTAGCGGCCAAGAGACCCAGTACTTC. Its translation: CASSLERASGQETQYF.

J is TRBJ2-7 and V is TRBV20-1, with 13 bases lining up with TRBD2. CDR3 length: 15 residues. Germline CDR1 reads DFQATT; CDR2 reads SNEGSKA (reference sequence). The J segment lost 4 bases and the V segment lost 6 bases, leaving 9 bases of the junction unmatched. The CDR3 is CSASTGLAGRYEQYF. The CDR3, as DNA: TGCAGTGCAAGCACGGGACTAGCGGGACGATACGAGCAGTACTTC.

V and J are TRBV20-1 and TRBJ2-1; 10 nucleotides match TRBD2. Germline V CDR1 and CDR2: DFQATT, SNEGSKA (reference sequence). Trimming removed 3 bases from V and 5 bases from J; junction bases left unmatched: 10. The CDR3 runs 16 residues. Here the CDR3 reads CSASSPLAGEHNEQFF. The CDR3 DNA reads TGCAGTGCTAGCTCCCCCCTAGCGGGAGAACACAATGAGCAGTTCTTC.

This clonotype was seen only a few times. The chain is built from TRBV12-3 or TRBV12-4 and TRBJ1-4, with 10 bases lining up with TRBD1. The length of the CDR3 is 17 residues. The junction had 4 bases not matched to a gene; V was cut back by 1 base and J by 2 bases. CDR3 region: CASSLGTGGWTNEKLFF. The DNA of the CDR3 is TGTGCCAGCAGTTTAGGGACAGGGGGTTGGACTAATGAAAAACTGTTTTTT.

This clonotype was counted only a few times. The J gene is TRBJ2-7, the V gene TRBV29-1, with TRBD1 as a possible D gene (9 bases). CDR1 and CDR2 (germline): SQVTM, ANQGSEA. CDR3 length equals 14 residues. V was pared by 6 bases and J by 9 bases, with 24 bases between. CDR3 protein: CSVAGDRAGLGQYF. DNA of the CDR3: TGCAGCGTCGCGGGGGACAGGGCGGGACTAGGGCAGTACTTC.

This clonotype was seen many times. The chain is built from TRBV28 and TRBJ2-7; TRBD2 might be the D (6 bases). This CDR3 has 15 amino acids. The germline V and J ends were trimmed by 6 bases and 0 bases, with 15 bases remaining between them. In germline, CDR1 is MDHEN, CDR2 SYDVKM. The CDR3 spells CASRPLGGSSYEQYF. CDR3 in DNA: TGTGCCAGCAGACCCCTTGGGGGGAGCTCCTACGAGCAGTACTTC.

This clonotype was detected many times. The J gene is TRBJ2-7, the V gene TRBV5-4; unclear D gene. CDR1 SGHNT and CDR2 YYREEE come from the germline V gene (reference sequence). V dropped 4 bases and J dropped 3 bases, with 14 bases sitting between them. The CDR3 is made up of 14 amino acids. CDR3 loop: CASSPQDGSYEQYF. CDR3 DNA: TGTGCCAGCAGCCCCCAGGACGGCAGCTACGAGCAGTACTTC.

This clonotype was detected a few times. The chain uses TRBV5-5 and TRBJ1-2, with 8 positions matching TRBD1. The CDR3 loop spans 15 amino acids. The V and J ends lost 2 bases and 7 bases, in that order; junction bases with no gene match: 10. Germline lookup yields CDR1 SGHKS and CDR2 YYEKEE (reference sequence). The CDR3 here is CASSFTSRGHGGYTF. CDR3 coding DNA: TGTGCCAGCAGCTTCACCAGCAGGGGGCATGGTGGCTACACCTTC.

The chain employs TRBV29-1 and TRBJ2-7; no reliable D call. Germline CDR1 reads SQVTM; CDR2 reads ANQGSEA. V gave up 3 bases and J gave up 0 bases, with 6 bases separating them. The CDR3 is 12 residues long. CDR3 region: CSVEVSSYEQYF. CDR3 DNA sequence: TGCAGCGTTGAGGTCAGCTCCTACGAGCAGTACTTC.